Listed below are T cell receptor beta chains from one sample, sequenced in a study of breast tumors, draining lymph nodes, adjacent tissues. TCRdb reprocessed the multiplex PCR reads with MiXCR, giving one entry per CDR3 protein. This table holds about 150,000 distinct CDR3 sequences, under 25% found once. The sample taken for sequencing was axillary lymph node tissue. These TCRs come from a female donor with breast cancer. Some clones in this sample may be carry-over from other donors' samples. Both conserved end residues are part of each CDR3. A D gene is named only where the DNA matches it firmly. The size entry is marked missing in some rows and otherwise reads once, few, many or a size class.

cdr3_nt: TGTGCCAGCAGCTCATCGGGACACCTTGGCGAGCAGTACTTC
cdr3_aa: CASSSSGHLGEQYF
v_call: TRBV7-9
clone_size: many
d_call: -
j_call: TRBJ2-7

cdr3_nt: TGTGCCAGCAGAGAATCCGGGACAGGGTCCTACAATGAGCAGTTCTTC
cdr3_aa: CASRESGTGSYNEQFF
v_call: TRBV6-2/TRBV6-3
clone_size: many
d_call: TRBD1
j_call: TRBJ2-1

cdr3_nt: TGTGCCAGCAGTTACTCAAGGAATGAGCAGTTCTTC
cdr3_aa: CASSYSRNEQFF
v_call: TRBV6-2/TRBV6-3
clone_size: many
d_call: -
j_call: TRBJ2-1

cdr3_nt: TGTGCCACCGGGGATCGAAATGAGCAGTTCTTC
cdr3_aa: CATGDRNEQFF
v_call: TRBV6-2/TRBV6-3
clone_size: many
d_call: -
j_call: TRBJ2-1

cdr3_nt: TGCAGTACCTCACAGGGGGTCAATCAGCCCCAGCATTTT
cdr3_aa: CSTSQGVNQPQHF
v_call: TRBV20-1
clone_size: few
d_call: TRBD1
j_call: TRBJ1-5

cdr3_nt: TGTGCCAGCAGCTCCATAGCGGGCCGGGAGCTGTTTTTT
cdr3_aa: CASSSIAGRELFF
v_call: TRBV7-3
clone_size: many
d_call: TRBD2
j_call: TRBJ2-2

cdr3_nt: TGTGCCAGCAGTGGGAGTCGCGCCTACAATGAGCAGTTCTTC
cdr3_aa: CASSGSRAYNEQFF
v_call: TRBV2
clone_size: many
d_call: -
j_call: TRBJ2-1

cdr3_nt: TGTGCCAGCAGCCGAGAGGCGGGAGGCCTGCTGAGCTACGAGCAGTACTTC
cdr3_aa: CASSREAGGLLSYEQYF
v_call: TRBV9
clone_size: many
d_call: TRBD2
j_call: TRBJ2-7

cdr3_nt: TGCGCCAGCAGCCGAGATGGTCCAAGAGATACGCAGTATTTT
cdr3_aa: CASSRDGPRDTQYF
v_call: TRBV4-1
clone_size: -
d_call: -
j_call: TRBJ2-3

cdr3_nt: TGTGCCATCAGCAGAGATCCGGCAGGGCGGGGGGAGACCCAGTACTTC
cdr3_aa: CAISRDPAGRGETQYF
v_call: TRBV15
clone_size: -
d_call: TRBD2
j_call: TRBJ2-5

cdr3_nt: TGCGCCAGCAGCTTCGGACAGGGGAACTACGAGCAGTACTTC
cdr3_aa: CASSFGQGNYEQYF
v_call: TRBV4-1
clone_size: many
d_call: TRBD1
j_call: TRBJ2-7

cdr3_nt: TGTGCCAGCGAGGGGACTAGTCTCTACGAGCAGTACTTC
cdr3_aa: CASEGTSLYEQYF
v_call: TRBV28
clone_size: few
d_call: TRBD2
j_call: TRBJ2-7

cdr3_nt: TGTGCCAGCAGCTTAGGACAGGGGGAAGAGACCCAGTACTTC
cdr3_aa: CASSLGQGEETQYF
v_call: TRBV7-9
clone_size: many
d_call: TRBD1
j_call: TRBJ2-5

cdr3_nt: TGTGCCAGCACCAGAGGGACATCTACCACAGATACGCAGTATTTT
cdr3_aa: CASTRGTSTTDTQYF
v_call: TRBV7-9
clone_size: many
d_call: -
j_call: TRBJ2-3

cdr3_nt: TGTGCCAGCAGCCAAGGGGACTACACAGATACGCAGTATTTT
cdr3_aa: CASSQGDYTDTQYF
v_call: TRBV4-2
clone_size: few
d_call: TRBD2
j_call: TRBJ2-3

cdr3_nt: TGTGCCAGCAGTCGGACAGGGTCGGTTACCGGGGAGCTGTTTTTT
cdr3_aa: CASSRTGSVTGELFF
v_call: TRBV6-2/TRBV6-3
clone_size: many
d_call: TRBD1
j_call: TRBJ2-2

cdr3_nt: TGTGCCAGCTCACCACAGGGGGCGAGCTACACCTTC
cdr3_aa: CASSPQGASYTF
v_call: TRBV18
clone_size: many
d_call: TRBD1
j_call: TRBJ1-2

cdr3_nt: TGTGCCAGCAAGGACGGGGGGAACGAGCAGTACTTC
cdr3_aa: CASKDGGNEQYF
v_call: TRBV6-2/TRBV6-3
clone_size: few
d_call: TRBD2
j_call: TRBJ2-7

cdr3_nt: TGTGCCAGCAGTTACCGGGGCCTTAGCGGGAGGCCCGCAGGAGAGCAGTTCTTC
cdr3_aa: CASSYRGLSGRPAGEQFF
v_call: TRBV6-2/TRBV6-3
clone_size: many
d_call: TRBD2
j_call: TRBJ2-1

cdr3_nt: TGTGCCAGCAGTAGCGGGAGGGCCGGAGTTGAGCAGTTCTTC
cdr3_aa: CASSSGRAGVEQFF
v_call: TRBV11-3
clone_size: -
d_call: TRBD2
j_call: TRBJ2-1

cdr3_nt: TGCAGTGCTAGCCGATCTAGCCCCGACTACGAGCAGTACTTC
cdr3_aa: CSASRSSPDYEQYF
v_call: TRBV20-1
clone_size: -
d_call: -
j_call: TRBJ2-7

cdr3_nt: TGTGCCAGCAGCCCCTTAGGACAGGTAGCGGCTGCTCTCTTT
cdr3_aa: CASSPLGQVAAALF
v_call: TRBV3-1
clone_size: -
d_call: TRBD1
j_call: TRBJ1-1

cdr3_nt: TGCAGCGTTGTAGGAGGGCTCCGCTCACCCCTCCACTTT
cdr3_aa: CSVVGGLRSPLHF
v_call: TRBV29-1
clone_size: many
d_call: -
j_call: TRBJ1-6

cdr3_nt: TGTGCCAGCAGTTTGGGGGGAGCGCAGGCGCAGTATTTT
cdr3_aa: CASSLGGAQAQYF
v_call: TRBV12-3/TRBV12-4
clone_size: many
d_call: -
j_call: TRBJ2-3

cdr3_nt: TGTGCCAGCAGTGCCCCGACTAGCGGGAGGAATGAGCAGTTCTTC
cdr3_aa: CASSAPTSGRNEQFF
v_call: TRBV28
clone_size: few
d_call: TRBD2
j_call: TRBJ2-1

cdr3_nt: TGTGCCAGCAGCGAGATAGCGGGAGGGCCCAATGAGCAGTTCTTC
cdr3_aa: CASSEIAGGPNEQFF
v_call: TRBV9
clone_size: many
d_call: TRBD2
j_call: TRBJ2-1

cdr3_nt: TGTGCCAGCAGCGCGGAGGGACTAGCGGGAGTATCGGCCTACAATGAGCAGTTCTTC
cdr3_aa: CASSAEGLAGVSAYNEQFF
v_call: TRBV9
clone_size: many
d_call: TRBD2
j_call: TRBJ2-1

cdr3_nt: TGTGCCAGCAGTGAGAGCGGGCACGAGCAGTACTTC
cdr3_aa: CASSESGHEQYF
v_call: TRBV2
clone_size: many
d_call: -
j_call: TRBJ2-7

cdr3_nt: TGTGCCAGCAGCCAAGGAGATCAAGGGGCCAAAAACATTCAGTACTTC
cdr3_aa: CASSQGDQGAKNIQYF
v_call: TRBV3-1
clone_size: few
d_call: -
j_call: TRBJ2-4

cdr3_nt: TGTGCCAGCAGCGGACCCATAGCGGGTCAAGGGCAGGATGAGCAGTTCTTC
cdr3_aa: CASSGPIAGQGQDEQFF
v_call: TRBV9
clone_size: many
d_call: TRBD2
j_call: TRBJ2-1

cdr3_nt: TGTGCCAGCAGTCGCGACCTAGGGAATACGCAGTATTTT
cdr3_aa: CASSRDLGNTQYF
v_call: TRBV9
clone_size: many
d_call: -
j_call: TRBJ2-3

cdr3_nt: TGTGCCAGCAGCCAAGGGAACTATGGCTACACCTTC
cdr3_aa: CASSQGNYGYTF
v_call: TRBV3-1
clone_size: many
d_call: -
j_call: TRBJ1-2

cdr3_nt: TGTGCCAGCAGTTCGGGGAGCGGGAGGGTTTACAATGAGCAGTTCTTC
cdr3_aa: CASSSGSGRVYNEQFF
v_call: TRBV27
clone_size: few
d_call: TRBD2
j_call: TRBJ2-1

cdr3_nt: TGCAGTGCTGACGACAGGGGTGAGACCCAGTACTTC
cdr3_aa: CSADDRGETQYF
v_call: TRBV20-1
clone_size: many
d_call: TRBD1
j_call: TRBJ2-5

cdr3_nt: TGTGCCAGCAGTTTTCTCGCCCCGGCCAACGTCCGGACTTTC
cdr3_aa: CASSFLAPANVRTF
v_call: TRBV13
clone_size: -
d_call: -
j_call: TRBJ2-6

cdr3_nt: TGTGCCAGCAGTTTTATGAACTATGGCTACACCTTC
cdr3_aa: CASSFMNYGYTF
v_call: TRBV6-2/TRBV6-3
clone_size: many
d_call: -
j_call: TRBJ1-2

cdr3_nt: TGTGCCAGCAGCCCACAGGGGGCCGGGGAGACCCAGTACTTC
cdr3_aa: CASSPQGAGETQYF
v_call: TRBV2
clone_size: many
d_call: TRBD1
j_call: TRBJ2-5

cdr3_nt: TGTGCCAGCAGCACCCGACTAGAACGGGCCGAGCAGTACTTC
cdr3_aa: CASSTRLERAEQYF
v_call: TRBV3-1
clone_size: many
d_call: -
j_call: TRBJ2-7

cdr3_nt: TGCGCCAGCAGCCTGACCACAACTAATGAAAAACTGTTTTTT
cdr3_aa: CASSLTTTNEKLFF
v_call: TRBV4-1
clone_size: many
d_call: -
j_call: TRBJ1-4

cdr3_nt: TGCAGTGCTAGAGAGGGGGGCACAGGGGAGTCCTATAATTCACCCCTCCACTTT
cdr3_aa: CSAREGGTGESYNSPLHF
v_call: TRBV20-1
clone_size: -
d_call: TRBD1
j_call: TRBJ1-6

cdr3_nt: TGTGCCACTGGGACAGGGGGTTACAATCAGCCCCAGCATTTT
cdr3_aa: CATGTGGYNQPQHF
v_call: TRBV24-1
clone_size: many
d_call: TRBD1
j_call: TRBJ1-5

cdr3_nt: TGTGCCAGCAGTGGAGACAGGAATCGCTACACCTTC
cdr3_aa: CASSGDRNRYTF
v_call: TRBV6-1
clone_size: many
d_call: -
j_call: TRBJ1-2

cdr3_nt: TGTGCCACCAGTGATTTGATGGCGGGAGGGAATAATGAGCAGTTCTTC
cdr3_aa: CATSDLMAGGNNEQFF
v_call: TRBV24-1
clone_size: many
d_call: TRBD2
j_call: TRBJ2-1

cdr3_nt: TGTGCCAGCACCCTGTCCGGCTCTCGCACAGGTACGCAGTATTTT
cdr3_aa: CASTLSGSRTGTQYF
v_call: TRBV28
clone_size: -
d_call: -
j_call: TRBJ2-3

cdr3_nt: TGTGCCAGCAGTTCTGCAGAGACCCAGTACTTC
cdr3_aa: CASSSAETQYF
v_call: TRBV28
clone_size: few
d_call: -
j_call: TRBJ2-5

cdr3_nt: TGCGCCAACGTCCGAGGGGGGGGGGCCAGCGATTCACCCCTCCACTTT
cdr3_aa: CANVRGGGASDSPLHF
v_call: TRBV5-1
clone_size: -
d_call: -
j_call: TRBJ1-6

cdr3_nt: TGTGCCATCGCCATCGGGACAGGGGGCTACGAGCAGTACTTC
cdr3_aa: CAIAIGTGGYEQYF
v_call: TRBV10-3
clone_size: many
d_call: TRBD1
j_call: TRBJ2-7

cdr3_nt: TGTGCCAGTAGTAGGGGACGGAGCTCCTACGAGCAGTACTTC
cdr3_aa: CASSRGRSSYEQYF
v_call: TRBV19
clone_size: many
d_call: -
j_call: TRBJ2-7

cdr3_nt: TGTGCCAGCAGCCCCGACAGGGTCGGGGAGCTGTTTTTT
cdr3_aa: CASSPDRVGELFF
v_call: TRBV11-1
clone_size: many
d_call: TRBD1
j_call: TRBJ2-2